This TCR beta chain was profiled in a study of OX40 agonist ivuxolimab in advanced cancers. Germline-derived CDR1 and CDR2 are LGHNT and FRNRAP. V gave up 8 bases and J gave up 5 bases; unmatched junction bases: 5. The CDR3 is 13 amino acids. Data came from immunoSEQ multiplex PCR; TCRdb stores just in-frame clones and leaves some out. Counted here are tens of thousands of clones, 75% to 90% occurring once; the ten biggest clones make up about 14%. V gene TRBV12-5 combines with J gene TRBJ2-5, with 10 bases lining up with TRBD2. This material consisted of CD4+ or CD8+ T cells sorted from blood, taken in a trial of the OX40 agonist ivuxolimab. This TCR was recovered from an adult with an advanced solid tumor such as melanoma, head and neck, liver or kidney cancer. The CDR3: CASSTSGDETQYF. The CDR3 DNA reads as TGTGCTAGTTCCACTAGCGGGGATGAGACCCAGTACTTC. The full variable domain, with the rest looked up from reference TRBV12-5 and TRBJ2-5, is DARVTQTPRHKVTEMGQEVTMRCQPILGHNTVFWYRQTMMQGLELLAYFRNRAPLDDSGMPKDRFSAEMPDATLATLKIQPSEPRDSAVYFCASSTSGDETQYFGPGTRLLVL.